The clone carrying this TCR beta chain appeared many times. Antigen unknown. The ends lost 1 base at V and 8 bases at J; junction bases unmatched: 10. Germline V lookup: CDR1 SGHAT, CDR2 FQNNGV. CDR3 length: 16 residues. The data were produced by immunoSEQ multiplex PCR, yet TCRdb's version contains in-frame clones alone and is incomplete. This table holds 7,500 to 8,000 clones with no singletons; the top ten claim roughly a quarter. A marrow graft followed busulfan-fludarabine conditioning, with cyclophosphamide on days +3 and +4. The data belong to a study of T cells after posttransplantation cyclophosphamide. Points from the study as a whole: After PTCy, TRB diversity resembled that of CNI/methotrexate controls.

The TCR sequence derives from a female patient between 60 and 69 years old who received an allogeneic stem cell transplant from an unrelated donor, was CMV-positive, and had acute GVHD only. Some T cells may arise from the graft donor. The V gene is TRBV11-2, the J gene TRBJ2-1; TRBD1 matches at 8 bases. Sequencing was performed on PBMCs, taken 90 to 100 days after allogeneic stem cell transplant with posttransplant cyclophosphamide. The CDR3 DNA reads as TGTGCCAGCAGCTTAGTTGGGACAGGCCTCATCTATGAGCAGTTCTTC. It codes for CASSLVGTGLIYEQFF.